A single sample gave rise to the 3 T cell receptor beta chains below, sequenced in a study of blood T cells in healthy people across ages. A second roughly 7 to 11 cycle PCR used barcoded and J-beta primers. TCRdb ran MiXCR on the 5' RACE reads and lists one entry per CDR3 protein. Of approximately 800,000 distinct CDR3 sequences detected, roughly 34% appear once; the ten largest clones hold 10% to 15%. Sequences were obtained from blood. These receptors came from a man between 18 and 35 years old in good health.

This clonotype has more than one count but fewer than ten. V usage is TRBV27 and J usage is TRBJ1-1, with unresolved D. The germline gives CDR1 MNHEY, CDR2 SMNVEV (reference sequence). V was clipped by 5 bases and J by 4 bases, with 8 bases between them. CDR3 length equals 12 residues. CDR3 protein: CASSRGPTEAFF. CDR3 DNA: TGTGCCAGCAGTCGGGGTCCCACTGAAGCTTTCTTT.

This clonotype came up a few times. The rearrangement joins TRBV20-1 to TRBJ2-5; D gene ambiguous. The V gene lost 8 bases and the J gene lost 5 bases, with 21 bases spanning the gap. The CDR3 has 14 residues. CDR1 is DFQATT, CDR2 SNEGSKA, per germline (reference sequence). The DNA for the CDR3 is TGCAGTTTTCCCGGACGCTTTCCCGCGGAGACCCAGTACTTC. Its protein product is CSFPGRFPAETQYF.

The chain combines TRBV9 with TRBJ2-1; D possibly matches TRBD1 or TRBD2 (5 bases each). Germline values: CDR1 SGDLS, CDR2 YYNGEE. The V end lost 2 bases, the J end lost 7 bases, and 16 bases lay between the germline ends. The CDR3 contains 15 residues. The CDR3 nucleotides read TGTGCCAGCAGCGTCCGTGGGGGAGTCTTGAATGAGCAGTTCTTC. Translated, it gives CASSVRGGVLNEQFF.